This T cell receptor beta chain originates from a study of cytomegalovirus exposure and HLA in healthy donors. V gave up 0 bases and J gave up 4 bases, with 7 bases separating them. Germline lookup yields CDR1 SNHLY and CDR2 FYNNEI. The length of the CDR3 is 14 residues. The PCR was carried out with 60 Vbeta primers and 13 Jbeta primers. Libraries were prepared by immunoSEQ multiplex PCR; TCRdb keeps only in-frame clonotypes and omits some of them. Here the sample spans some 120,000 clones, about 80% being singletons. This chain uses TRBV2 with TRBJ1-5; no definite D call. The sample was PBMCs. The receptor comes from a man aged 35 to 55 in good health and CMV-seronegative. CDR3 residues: CASSEATVNQPQHF. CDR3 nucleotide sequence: TGTGCCAGCAGTGAAGCAACAGTAAATCAGCCCCAGCATTTT.